This TCR beta chain was sequenced during a study of T cell changes during pregnancy in multiple sclerosis. The table came from immunoSEQ multiplex PCR; TCRdb's copy has only in-frame clones and leaves some out. The sample includes about 39,000 clones, 70% to 90% of them seen just once. V was shortened by 4 bases and J by 3 bases, with 13 bases between the two germline ends. This CDR3 is 16 amino acids long. CDR1 and CDR2 from the germline V gene are LGHNA and YNFKEQ. This rearrangement joins TRBV4-2 to TRBJ1-6, with D possibly being TRBD1 (5 bases). The sequence came from a female donor with multiple sclerosis, enrolled in a pregnancy study. The sample consisted of CD8+ T cells from peripheral blood mononuclear cells, taken in the first trimester of pregnancy. CDR3 nucleotide sequence: TGTGCCAGCAGCCCCCGGAGCGACAGCTATAATTCACCCCTCCACTTT. This codes for CASSPRSDSYNSPLHF.